This T cell receptor beta chain was sequenced in a study of beta chain features in type 1 diabetes. Study-level results: VDJ junctions from type 1 diabetes patients carried fewer insertions and larger deletions. There was a possibility that cDNA sequencing over-represented cells with high TCR expression. In every one of the four CD4+ subsets, TCRB CDR3s were moderately but significantly shorter in Type 1 diabetes patients. The question of HLA type influencing TCRB rearrangement was one that remained unresolved here.

cDNA synthesis used the whole RNA isolate, giving expressed TCRB sequences. The repertoire was sequenced with immunoSEQ multiplex PCR; TCRdb's copy has only in-frame clones and lacks some. This sample has about 290,000 clones, with around 7.8% found just once. Comments on this clone: As yet, its antigen is unknown.

The CDR3 covers 15 residues. The V gene's germline CDR1 is SGHRS and CDR2 YFSETQ. With 4 bases removed from V and 4 bases from J, the gap between germline ends came to 17 bases. This receptor was obtained from a woman between 18 and 30 years old in good health. This chain joins TRBV5-1 and TRBJ2-5; TRBD2 might be the D (6 bases). The sequencing sample was made of central memory CD4+ T cells from blood. The CDR3 DNA is TGCGCCAGCAGCACAGGAACACAGGAGGGAGAGACCCAGTACTTC. This sequence encodes CASSTGTQEGETQYF.